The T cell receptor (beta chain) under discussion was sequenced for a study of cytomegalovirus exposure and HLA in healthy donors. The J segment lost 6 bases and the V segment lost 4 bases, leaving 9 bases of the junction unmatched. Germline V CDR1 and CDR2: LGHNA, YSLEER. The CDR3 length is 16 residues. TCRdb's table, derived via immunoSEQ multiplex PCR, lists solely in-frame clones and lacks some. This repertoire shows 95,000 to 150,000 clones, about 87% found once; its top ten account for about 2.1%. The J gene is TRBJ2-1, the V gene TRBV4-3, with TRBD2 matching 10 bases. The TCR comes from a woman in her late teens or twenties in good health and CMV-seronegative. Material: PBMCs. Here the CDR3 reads CASSRQPSGSINEQFF. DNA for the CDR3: TGCGCCAGCAGCCGACAGCCTAGCGGGAGTATCAATGAGCAGTTCTTC.